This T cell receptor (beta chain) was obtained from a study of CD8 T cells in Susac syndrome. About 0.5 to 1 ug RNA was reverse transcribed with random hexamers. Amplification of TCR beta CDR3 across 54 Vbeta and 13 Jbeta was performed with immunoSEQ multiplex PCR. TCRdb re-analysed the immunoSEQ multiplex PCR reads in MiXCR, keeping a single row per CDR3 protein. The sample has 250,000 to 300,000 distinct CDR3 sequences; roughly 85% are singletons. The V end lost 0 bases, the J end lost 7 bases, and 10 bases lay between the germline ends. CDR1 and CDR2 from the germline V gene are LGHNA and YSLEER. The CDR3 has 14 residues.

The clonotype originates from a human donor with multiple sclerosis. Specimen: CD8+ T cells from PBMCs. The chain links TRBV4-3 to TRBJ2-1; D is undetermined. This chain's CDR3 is CASSQDSTKNEQFF. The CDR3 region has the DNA TGCGCCAGCAGCCAAGACTCGACCAAAAATGAGCAGTTCTTC.